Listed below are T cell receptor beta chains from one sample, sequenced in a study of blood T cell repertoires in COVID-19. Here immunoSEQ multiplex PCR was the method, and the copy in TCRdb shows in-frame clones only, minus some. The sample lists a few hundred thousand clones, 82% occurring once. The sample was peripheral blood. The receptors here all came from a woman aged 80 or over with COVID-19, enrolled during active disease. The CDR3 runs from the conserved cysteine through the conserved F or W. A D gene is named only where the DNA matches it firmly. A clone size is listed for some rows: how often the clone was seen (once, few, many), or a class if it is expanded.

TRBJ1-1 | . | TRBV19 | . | TGTGCCAGTATGAGGGTAGGTGAAGCTTTCTTT | CASMRVGEAFF
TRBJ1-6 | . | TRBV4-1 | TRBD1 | TGCGCCAGCAGCCAAGATCCCCAGGGGGCTTCGAGGACCTATAATTCACCCCTCCACTTT | CASSQDPQGASRTYNSPLHF
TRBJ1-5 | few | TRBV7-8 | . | TGTGCCAGCAGCGTTCGGGGGACGGAAAATCAGCCCCAGCATTTT | CASSVRGTENQPQHF
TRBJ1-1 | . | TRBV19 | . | TGTGCCAGTAGTATGGGCAGGGCCGGCACTGAAGCTTTCTTT | CASSMGRAGTEAFF
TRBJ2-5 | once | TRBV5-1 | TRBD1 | TGCGCCAGCAGCCCCTCGGGACAGGGGGGGGAGACCCAGTACTTC | CASSPSGQGGETQYF
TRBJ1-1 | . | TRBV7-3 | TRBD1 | TGTGCCAGCAGCAAGGGACAGAAGAACACTGAAGCTTTCTTT | CASSKGQKNTEAFF
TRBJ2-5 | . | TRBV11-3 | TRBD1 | TGTGCCAGCAGCGGCCGGGACAGGGGAGTAAATCAAGAGACCCAGTACTTC | CASSGRDRGVNQETQYF
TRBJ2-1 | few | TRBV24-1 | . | TGTGCCACCGGCTCGGGGAGGCCCAATGAGCAGTTCTTC | CATGSGRPNEQFF
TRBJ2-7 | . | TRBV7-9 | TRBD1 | TGTGCCAGCAGCTTAGGGACAGGGGGCGGGTACGAGCAGTACTTC | CASSLGTGGGYEQYF
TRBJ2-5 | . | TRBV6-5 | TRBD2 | TGTGCCAGCCTTGGACTAGGAGGAATTCAGACCCAGTACTTC | CASLGLGGIQTQYF
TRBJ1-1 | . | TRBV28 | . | TGTGCCAGCAGTTTGTACAGGACTGAAGCTTTCTTT | CASSLYRTEAFF
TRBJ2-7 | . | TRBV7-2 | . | TGTGCCAGCAGCTTGGGGCCTGGGCCCTACGAGCAGTACTTC | CASSLGPGPYEQYF
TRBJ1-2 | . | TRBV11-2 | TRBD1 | TGTGCCAGCAGCTTAGATTCCCCTAAGGGGGCGGGCTATGGCTACACCTTC | CASSLDSPKGAGYGYTF
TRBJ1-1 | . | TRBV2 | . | TGTGCCAGCAGTGTATCGGGGAGAGAAGCTTTCTTT | CASSVSGREAFF
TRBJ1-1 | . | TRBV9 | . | TGTGCCAGCAGCGTAGTCAGCGCGAACACTGAAGCTTTCTTT | CASSVVSANTEAFF
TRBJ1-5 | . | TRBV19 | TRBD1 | TGTGCCAGCAGGACCGGGACAGGGGGCGATCAGCCCCAGCATTTT | CASRTGTGGDQPQHF
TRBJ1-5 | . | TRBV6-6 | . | TGTGCCAGCATCAACAGACCTGAAATGAGCAATCAGCCCCAGCATTTT | CASINRPEMSNQPQHF
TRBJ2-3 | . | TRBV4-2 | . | TGTGCCAGCACCCACGGGAGCGGCACAGATACGCAGTATTTT | CASTHGSGTDTQYF
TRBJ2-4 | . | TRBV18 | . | TGTGCCAGCTCACCACGGGAGGAACTGGGAGTCATTCAGTACTTC | CASSPREELGVIQYF
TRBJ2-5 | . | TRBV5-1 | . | TGCGCCAGCAGCTTGGGCGCGGGGGCGGAGACCCAGTACTTC | CASSLGAGAETQYF
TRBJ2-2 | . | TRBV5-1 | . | TGCGCCAGCAGCTTCGGGACTGGCTCCGGGGAGCTGTTTTTT | CASSFGTGSGELFF
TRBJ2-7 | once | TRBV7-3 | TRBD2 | TGTGCCAGCAGCTTGGGCCTAGCGGGAGGGGGAGAGCAGTACTTC | CASSLGLAGGGEQYF
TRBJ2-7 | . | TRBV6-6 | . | TGTGCCAGCAGTTACTCGGGTCAACAGAGCTCCTACGAGCAGTACTTC | CASSYSGQQSSYEQYF
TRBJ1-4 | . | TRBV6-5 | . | TGTGCCAGCAGTATGACGGGTAATGAAAAACTGTTTTTT | CASSMTGNEKLFF
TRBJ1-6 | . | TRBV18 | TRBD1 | TGTGCCAGCTCACCACTGGGACAGACAAGCTCCTATAATTCACCCCTCCACTTT | CASSPLGQTSSYNSPLHF
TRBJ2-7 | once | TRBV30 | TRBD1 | TGTGCCTGGAGTGGGGACAGGGGACGGTGGGAGCAGTACTTC | CAWSGDRGRWEQYF
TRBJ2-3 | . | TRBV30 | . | TGTGCCTGGAGTAGATCGGCAGATACGCAGTATTTT | CAWSRSADTQYF
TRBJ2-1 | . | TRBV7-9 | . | TGTGCCAGCAGCTTTAGGGGGGAGCAGTTCTTC | CASSFRGEQFF
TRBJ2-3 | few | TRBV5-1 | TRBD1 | TGCGCCAGTACGCAGGGGGCTGGAGGTGCAGATACGCAGTATTTT | CASTQGAGGADTQYF
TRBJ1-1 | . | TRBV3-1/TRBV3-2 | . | TGTGCCAGCAGCCCGACAGTGATGAACACTGAAGCTTTCTTT | CASSPTVMNTEAFF
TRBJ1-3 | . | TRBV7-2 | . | TGTGCCAGCAGCCCACGAGCTTCCATATATTTT | CASSPRASIYF
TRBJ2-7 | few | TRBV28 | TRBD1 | TGTGCCAGCAGAAGGGGACAGGGAGGCTACGAGCAGTACTTC | CASRRGQGGYEQYF
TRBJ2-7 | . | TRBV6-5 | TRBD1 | TGTGCCAGCAGTTCAAGACAGGGACCCTACGAGCAGTACTTC | CASSSRQGPYEQYF
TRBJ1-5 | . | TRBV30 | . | TGTGCCTGGAGTGTCAGCAGGGGCCCCGATCAGCCCCAGCATTTT | CAWSVSRGPDQPQHF
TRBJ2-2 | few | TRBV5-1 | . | TGCGCCAGCAGCTTGGCCCGCTTCGGTACCGGGGAGCTGTTTTTT | CASSLARFGTGELFF
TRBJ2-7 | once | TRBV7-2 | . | TGTGCCAGCAGCAACCGACAGCCGTCCTACGAGCAGTACTTC | CASSNRQPSYEQYF
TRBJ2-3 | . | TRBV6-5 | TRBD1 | TGTGCCAGCAAAAATGACAGGGGCACAGATACGCAGTATTTT | CASKNDRGTDTQYF
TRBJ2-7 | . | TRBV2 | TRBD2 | TGTGCCAGCAGACCAGGACTAGCGGGACTTTTTTCCTACGAGCAGTACTTC | CASRPGLAGLFSYEQYF
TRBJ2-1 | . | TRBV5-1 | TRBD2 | TGCGCCAGCAGACCAAGCGGGGGCCTCTCCTACAATGAGCAGTTCTTC | CASRPSGGLSYNEQFF